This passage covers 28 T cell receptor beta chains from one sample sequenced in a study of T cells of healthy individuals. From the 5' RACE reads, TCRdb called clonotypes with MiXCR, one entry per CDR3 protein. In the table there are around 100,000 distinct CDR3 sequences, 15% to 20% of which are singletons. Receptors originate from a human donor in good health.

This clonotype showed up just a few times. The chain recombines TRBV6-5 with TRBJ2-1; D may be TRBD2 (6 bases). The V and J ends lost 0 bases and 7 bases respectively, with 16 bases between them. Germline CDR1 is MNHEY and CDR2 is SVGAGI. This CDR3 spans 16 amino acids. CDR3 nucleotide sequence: TGTGCCAGCAGTTACTCGATGGGGGGTGCAGTAAATGAGCAGTTCTTC. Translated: CASSYSMGGAVNEQFF.

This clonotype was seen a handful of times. CDR3 loop: CASSGQGFEEQYF. Written as DNA, the CDR3 is TGTGCCAGCAGCGGACAGGGATTTGAAGAGCAGTACTTC. The V call is TRBV9, the J call TRBJ2-7; 7 bases line up with TRBD1. Germline CDR1 and CDR2: SGDLS and YYNGEE. The CDR3 loop spans 13 amino acids. Trimming removed 3 bases from V and 7 bases from J; junction bases left unmatched: 7.

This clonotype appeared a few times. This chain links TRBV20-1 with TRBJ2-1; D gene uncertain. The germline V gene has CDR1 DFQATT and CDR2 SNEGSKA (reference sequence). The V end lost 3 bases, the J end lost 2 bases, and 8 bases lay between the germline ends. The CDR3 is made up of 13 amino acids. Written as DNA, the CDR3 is TGCAGTGCTAGTGGAAACGCCTACAATGAGCAGTTCTTC. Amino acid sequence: CSASGNAYNEQFF.

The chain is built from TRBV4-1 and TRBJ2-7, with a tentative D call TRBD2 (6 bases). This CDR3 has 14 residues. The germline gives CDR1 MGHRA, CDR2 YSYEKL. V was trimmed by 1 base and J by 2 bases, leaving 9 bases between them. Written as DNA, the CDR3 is TGCGCCAGCAGCCAAGGACTAGGTCCCTACGAGCAGTACTTC. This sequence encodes CASSQGLGPYEQYF.

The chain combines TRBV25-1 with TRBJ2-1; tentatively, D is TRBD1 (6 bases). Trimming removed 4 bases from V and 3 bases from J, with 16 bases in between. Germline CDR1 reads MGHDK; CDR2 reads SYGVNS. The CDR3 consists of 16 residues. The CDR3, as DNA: TGTGCCAGCAGTGGTTGGACAGCTTACTACTACAATGAGCAGTTCTTC. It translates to CASSGWTAYYYNEQFF.

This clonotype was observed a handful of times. The CDR3 DNA sequence: TGTGCCAGCAGTTACTCGGCGCGACAGGGGACTTCCTATAATTCACCCCTCCACTTT. Amino acid sequence: CASSYSARQGTSYNSPLHF. The V gene is TRBV6-5, the J gene TRBJ1-6; 8 bases align to TRBD1. Trimming at V came to 0 bases and at J to 1 base, leaving 8 bases not matched to a gene. Germline CDR1 and CDR2: MNHEY and SVGAGI. This CDR3 is 19 amino acids long.

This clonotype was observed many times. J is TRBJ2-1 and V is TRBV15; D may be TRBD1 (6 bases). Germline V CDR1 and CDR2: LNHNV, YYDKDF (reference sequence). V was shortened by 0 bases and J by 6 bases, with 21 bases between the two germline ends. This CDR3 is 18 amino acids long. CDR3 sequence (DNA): TGTGCCACCAGCAGAGATGGATATCGGGGCAGGGGAAGCAATGAGCAGTTCTTC. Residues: CATSRDGYRGRGSNEQFF.

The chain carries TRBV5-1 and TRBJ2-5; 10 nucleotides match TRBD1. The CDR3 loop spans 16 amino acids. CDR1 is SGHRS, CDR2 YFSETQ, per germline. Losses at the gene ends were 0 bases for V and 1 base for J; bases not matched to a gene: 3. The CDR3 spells CASSLEDRGVQETQYF. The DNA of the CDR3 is TGCGCCAGCAGCTTGGAGGACAGGGGGGTCCAAGAGACCCAGTACTTC.

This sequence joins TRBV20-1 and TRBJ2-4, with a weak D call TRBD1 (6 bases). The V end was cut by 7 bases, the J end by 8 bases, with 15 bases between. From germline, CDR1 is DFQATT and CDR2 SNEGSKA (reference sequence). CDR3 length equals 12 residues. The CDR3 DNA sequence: TGCAGTGGGTGGAAAGGGGGAGACATTCAGTACTTC. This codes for CSGWKGGDIQYF.

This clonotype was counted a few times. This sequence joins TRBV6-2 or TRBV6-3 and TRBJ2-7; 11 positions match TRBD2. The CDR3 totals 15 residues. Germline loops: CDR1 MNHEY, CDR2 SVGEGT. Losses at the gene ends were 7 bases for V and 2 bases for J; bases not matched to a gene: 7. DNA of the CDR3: TGTGCCAGCAATTCGAAGGGACTAGCGGCCTACGAGCAGTACTTC. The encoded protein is CASNSKGLAAYEQYF.

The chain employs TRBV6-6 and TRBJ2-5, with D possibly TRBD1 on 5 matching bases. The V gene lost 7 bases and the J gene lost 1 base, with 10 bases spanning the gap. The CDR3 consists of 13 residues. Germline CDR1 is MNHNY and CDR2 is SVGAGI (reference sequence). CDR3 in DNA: TGTGCCAGCACCCGGACACCCCAAGAGACCCAGTACTTC. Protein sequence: CASTRTPQETQYF.

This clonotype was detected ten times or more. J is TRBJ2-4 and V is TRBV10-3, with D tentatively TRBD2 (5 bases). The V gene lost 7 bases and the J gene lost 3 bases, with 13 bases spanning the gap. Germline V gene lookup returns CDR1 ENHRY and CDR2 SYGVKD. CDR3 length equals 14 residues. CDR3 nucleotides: TGTGCCATCACTTCCGAGAGCGGCAAAAACATTCAGTACTTC. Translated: CAITSESGKNIQYF.

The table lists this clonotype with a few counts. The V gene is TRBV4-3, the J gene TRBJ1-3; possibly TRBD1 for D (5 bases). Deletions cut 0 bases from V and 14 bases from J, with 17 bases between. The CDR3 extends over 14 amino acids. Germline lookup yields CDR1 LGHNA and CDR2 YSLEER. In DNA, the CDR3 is TGCGCCAGCAGCCAAGAGGGGGACTCCCGCCCTTTATATTTT. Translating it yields CASSQEGDSRPLYF.

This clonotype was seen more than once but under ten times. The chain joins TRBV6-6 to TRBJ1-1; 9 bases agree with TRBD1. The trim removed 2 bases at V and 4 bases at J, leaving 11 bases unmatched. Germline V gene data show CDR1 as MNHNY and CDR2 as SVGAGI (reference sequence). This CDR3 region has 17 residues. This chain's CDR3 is CASSYPGQGRLGTEAFF. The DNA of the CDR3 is TGTGCCAGCAGTTACCCGGGACAGGGAAGATTGGGCACTGAAGCTTTCTTT.

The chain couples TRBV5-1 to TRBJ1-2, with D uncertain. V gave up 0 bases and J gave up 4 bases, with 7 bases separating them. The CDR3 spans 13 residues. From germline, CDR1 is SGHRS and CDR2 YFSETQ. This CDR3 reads CASSLAGVYGYTF. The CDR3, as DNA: TGCGCCAGCAGCTTGGCTGGGGTCTATGGCTACACCTTC.

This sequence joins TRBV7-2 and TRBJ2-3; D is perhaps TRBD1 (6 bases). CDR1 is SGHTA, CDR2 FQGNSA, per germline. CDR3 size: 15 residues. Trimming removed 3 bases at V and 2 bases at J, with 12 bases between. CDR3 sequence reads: CASSLIRGNTDTQYF. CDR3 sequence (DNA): TGTGCCAGCAGCTTGATCAGGGGAAACACAGATACGCAGTATTTT.

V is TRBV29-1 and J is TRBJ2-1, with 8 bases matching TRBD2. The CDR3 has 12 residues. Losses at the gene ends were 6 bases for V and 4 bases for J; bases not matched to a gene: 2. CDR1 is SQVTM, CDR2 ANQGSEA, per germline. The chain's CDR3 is CSVPSGYNEQFF. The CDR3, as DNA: TGCAGCGTCCCTAGCGGGTACAATGAGCAGTTCTTC.

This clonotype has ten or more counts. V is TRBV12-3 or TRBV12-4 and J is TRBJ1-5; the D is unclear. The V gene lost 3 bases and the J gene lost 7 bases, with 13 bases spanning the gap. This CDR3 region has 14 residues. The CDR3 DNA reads TGTGCCAGCAGTTTCGACGGGTTAGGACAGCCCCAGCATTTT. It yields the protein CASSFDGLGQPQHF.

The CDR3 DNA follows: TGTGCCAGCAGCCCGAGGGGTGTCGGGGAGACCCAGTACTTC. Amino acid sequence: CASSPRGVGETQYF. J is TRBJ2-5 and V is TRBV9, with D perhaps TRBD1 or TRBD2 (5 bases each). Trimming removed 4 bases from V and 5 bases from J, with 15 bases in between. CDR1 and CDR2 from the germline V gene are SGDLS and YYNGEE. The CDR3 sequence is 14 residues long.

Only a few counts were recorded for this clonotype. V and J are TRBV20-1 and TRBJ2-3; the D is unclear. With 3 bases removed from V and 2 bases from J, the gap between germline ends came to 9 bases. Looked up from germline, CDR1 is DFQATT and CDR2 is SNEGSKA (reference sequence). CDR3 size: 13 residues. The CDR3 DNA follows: TGCAGTGCTAGCAGGCGCGACACAGATACGCAGTATTTT. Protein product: CSASRRDTDTQYF.

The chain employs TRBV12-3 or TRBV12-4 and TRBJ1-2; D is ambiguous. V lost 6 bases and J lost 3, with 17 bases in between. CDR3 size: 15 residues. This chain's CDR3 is CASSQEAGRDYGYTF. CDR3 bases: TGTGCCAGCAGCCAAGAGGCTGGTAGGGACTATGGCTACACCTTC.

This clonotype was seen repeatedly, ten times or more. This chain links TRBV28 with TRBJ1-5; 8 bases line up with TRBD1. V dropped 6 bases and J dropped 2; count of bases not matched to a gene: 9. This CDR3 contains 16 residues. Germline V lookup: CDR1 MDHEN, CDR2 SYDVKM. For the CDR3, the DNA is TGTGCCAGCAGAAGGACAGGGATACTGGGCAATCAGCCCCAGCATTTT. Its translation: CASRRTGILGNQPQHF.

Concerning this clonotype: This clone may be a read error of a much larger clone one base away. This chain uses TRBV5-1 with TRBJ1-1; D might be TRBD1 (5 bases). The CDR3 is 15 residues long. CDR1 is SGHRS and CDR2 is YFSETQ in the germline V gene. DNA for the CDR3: TGCGCCAGCAGCTTCGGGCCCCGGACATCCACTGAAGCTTTATTT. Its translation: CASSFGPRTSTEALF.

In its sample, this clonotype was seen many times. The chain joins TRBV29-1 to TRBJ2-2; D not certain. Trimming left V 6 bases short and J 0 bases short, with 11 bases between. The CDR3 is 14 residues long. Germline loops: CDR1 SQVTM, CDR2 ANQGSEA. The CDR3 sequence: CSVPTRTNTGELFF. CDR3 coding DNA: TGCAGCGTCCCGACACGTACGAACACCGGGGAGCTGTTTTTT.

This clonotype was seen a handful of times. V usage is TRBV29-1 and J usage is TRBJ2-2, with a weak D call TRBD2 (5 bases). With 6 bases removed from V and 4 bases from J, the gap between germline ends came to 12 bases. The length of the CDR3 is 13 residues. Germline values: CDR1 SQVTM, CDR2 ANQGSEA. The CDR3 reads CSVGRGITGELFF. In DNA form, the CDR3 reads TGCAGCGTGGGCCGGGGAATCACCGGGGAGCTGTTTTTT.

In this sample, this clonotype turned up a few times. CDR3 sequence: CASSLAVRAGEQFF. In DNA, the CDR3 is TGTGCCAGCAGCTTGGCCGTTAGAGCCGGTGAGCAGTTCTTC. The rearrangement joins TRBV5-5 to TRBJ2-1, with D hard to call. V was cut by 0 bases and J by 9 bases, with 13 bases left in between. Per germline, CDR1 SGHKS and CDR2 YYEKEE (reference sequence). This CDR3 has 14 residues.

CDR3 sequence reads: CASIKGDTGELFF. The CDR3 DNA sequence: TGTGCCAGCATTAAAGGGGACACCGGGGAGCTGTTTTTT. The rearrangement links TRBV28 to TRBJ2-2; a weak D match, TRBD1 (5 bases). The CDR3 totals 13 residues. The germline gives CDR1 MDHEN, CDR2 SYDVKM. V was pared by 7 bases and J by 3 bases, with 9 bases between.

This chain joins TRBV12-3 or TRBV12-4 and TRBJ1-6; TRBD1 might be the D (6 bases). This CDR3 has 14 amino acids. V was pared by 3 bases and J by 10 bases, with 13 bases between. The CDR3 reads CASSLGAVTSPLHF. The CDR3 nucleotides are TGTGCCAGCAGTTTGGGGGCAGTGACATCACCCCTCCACTTT.